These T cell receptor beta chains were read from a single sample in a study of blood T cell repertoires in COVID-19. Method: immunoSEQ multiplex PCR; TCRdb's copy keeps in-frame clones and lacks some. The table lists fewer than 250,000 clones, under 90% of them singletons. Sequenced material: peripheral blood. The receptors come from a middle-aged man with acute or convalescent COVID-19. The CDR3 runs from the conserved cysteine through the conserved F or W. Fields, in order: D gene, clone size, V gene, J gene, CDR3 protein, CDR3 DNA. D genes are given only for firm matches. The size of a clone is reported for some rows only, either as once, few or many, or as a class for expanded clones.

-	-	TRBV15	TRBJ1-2	CATSRDQQGSSYGYTF	TGTGCCACCAGCAGAGATCAACAGGGTTCCTCCTATGGCTACACCTTC
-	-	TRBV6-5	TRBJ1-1	CASIPTPGGFTEAFF	TGTGCCAGCATCCCCACACCAGGAGGGTTCACTGAAGCTTTCTTT
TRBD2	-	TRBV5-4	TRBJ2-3	CASSLTGRADTQYF	TGTGCCAGCAGCTTGACGGGGAGGGCAGATACGCAGTATTTT
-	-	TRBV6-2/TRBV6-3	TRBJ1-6	CASSYSRDISSPLHF	TGTGCCAGCAGTTACTCCAGGGATATAAGTTCACCCCTCCACTTT
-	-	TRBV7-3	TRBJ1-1	CASSSDPTGEAFF	TGTGCCAGCAGCTCGGACCCCACAGGAGAAGCTTTCTTT
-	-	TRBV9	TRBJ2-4	CASSGAGTYAAKNIQYF	TGTGCCAGCTCCGGTGCAGGGACATATGCGGCCAAAAACATTCAGTACTTC
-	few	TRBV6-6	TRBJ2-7	CASSYTTGANYEQYF	TGTGCCAGCAGTTACACTACCGGAGCGAACTACGAGCAGTACTTC
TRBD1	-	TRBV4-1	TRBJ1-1	CASSHGRDRGLNTEAFF	TGCGCCAGCAGCCACGGCCGGGACAGGGGGTTGAACACTGAAGCTTTCTTT
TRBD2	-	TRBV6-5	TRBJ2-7	CASSGGGSSYEQYF	TGTGCCAGCTCCGGGGGGGGAAGCTCCTACGAGCAGTACTTC
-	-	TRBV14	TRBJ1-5	CASSQRIRRDSYVLLGNQPQHF	TGTGCCAGCAGCCAACGAATAAGGAGAGACAGTTACGTCCTTCTGGGCAATCAGCCCCAGCATTTT
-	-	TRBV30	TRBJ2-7	CAWSVQTSSSYEQYF	TGTGCCTGGAGTGTACAGACATCCAGCTCCTACGAGCAGTACTTC
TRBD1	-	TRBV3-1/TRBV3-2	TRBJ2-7	CASSTPDRGHYEQYF	TGTGCCAGCAGCACCCCGGACAGGGGGCACTACGAGCAGTACTTC
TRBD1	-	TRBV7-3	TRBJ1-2	CASSAGQGMNYGYTF	TGTGCCAGCAGCGCGGGACAGGGGATGAACTATGGCTACACCTTC
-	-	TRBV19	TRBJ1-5	CATSPTLGQSYSNQPQHF	TGTGCCACCTCCCCAACGCTAGGACAGAGTTATAGCAATCAGCCCCAGCATTTT
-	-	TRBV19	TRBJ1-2	CASSRTGQTPNYGYTF	TGTGCCAGTAGCAGGACCGGACAGACTCCTAACTATGGCTACACCTTC
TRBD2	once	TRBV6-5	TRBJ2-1	CASSYTSGGPNEQFF	TGTGCCAGCAGTTACACTAGCGGGGGGCCCAATGAGCAGTTCTTC
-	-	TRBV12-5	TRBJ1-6	CASGLSHRDQGTLHF	TGTGCTAGTGGTTTGTCCCACAGGGACCAAGGGACCCTCCACTTT
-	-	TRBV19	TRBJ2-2	CASTSPGGALAGELFF	TGTGCCAGTACCTCCCCCGGCGGGGCGCTGGCCGGGGAGCTGTTTTTT
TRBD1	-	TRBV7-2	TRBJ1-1	CASSLTGGAFF	TGTGCCAGCAGCCTTACAGGGGGAGCTTTCTTT
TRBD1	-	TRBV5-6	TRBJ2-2	CASSLFPGQGNTGELFF	TGTGCCAGCAGCTTGTTTCCGGGACAGGGGAACACCGGGGAGCTGTTTTTT
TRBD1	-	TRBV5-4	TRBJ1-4	CASSLRDREEKLFF	TGTGCCAGCAGCTTGAGGGACAGGGAAGAAAAACTGTTTTTT
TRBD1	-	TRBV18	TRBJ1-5	CASSPPGQGAYSGQPQHF	TGTGCCAGCTCACCACCGGGACAGGGGGCTTACTCGGGTCAGCCCCAGCATTTT
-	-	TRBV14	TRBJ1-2	CASSQVRASGYTF	TGTGCCAGCAGCCAAGTCAGAGCGTCCGGCTACACCTTC
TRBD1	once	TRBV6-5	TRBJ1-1	CASIREGATEAFF	TGTGCCAGCATAAGAGAGGGGGCTACTGAAGCTTTCTTT
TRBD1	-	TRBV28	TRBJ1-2	CASSVGTVYGYTF	TGTGCCAGCAGTGTCGGGACAGTCTATGGCTACACCTTC
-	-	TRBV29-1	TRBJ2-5	CSARTGRGETQYF	TGCAGCGCCAGGACCGGGAGAGGGGAGACCCAGTACTTC
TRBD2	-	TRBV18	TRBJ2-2	CASSAAGGGLTGELFF	TGTGCCAGCTCAGCCGCGGGAGGGGGCCTCACCGGGGAGCTGTTTTTT
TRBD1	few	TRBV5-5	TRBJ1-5	CASSPGQGTNQPQHF	TGTGCCAGCAGCCCCGGACAGGGGACTAATCAGCCCCAGCATTTT
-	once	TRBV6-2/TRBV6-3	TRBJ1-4	CASSPSFDRRGTTNEKLFF	TGTGCCAGCAGCCCCTCCTTCGACAGACGCGGCACAACTAATGAAAAACTGTTTTTT
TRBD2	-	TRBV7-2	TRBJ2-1	CASSQLAGGREQFF	TGTGCCAGCAGCCAACTAGCGGGGGGACGTGAGCAGTTCTTC
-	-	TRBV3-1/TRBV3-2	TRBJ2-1	CASSQGPGNEQFF	TGTGCCAGCAGCCAGGGGCCAGGGAATGAGCAGTTCTTC
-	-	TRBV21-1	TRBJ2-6	CASSKEAGCGANVLTF	TGTGCCAGCAGCAAAGAAGCGGGGTGTGGGGCCAACGTCCTGACTTTC
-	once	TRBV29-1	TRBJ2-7	CSVGQDAYEQYF	TGCAGCGTTGGACAGGACGCCTACGAGCAGTACTTC
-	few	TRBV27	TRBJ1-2	CASRPYRALYGYTF	TGTGCCAGCAGGCCCTACAGGGCTCTCTATGGCTACACCTTC
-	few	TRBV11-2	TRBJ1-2	CASSLDGRTVGYGYTF	TGTGCCAGCAGCTTAGATGGTCGGACAGTTGGTTATGGCTACACCTTC
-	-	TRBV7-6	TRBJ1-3	CASSLEGAGITSGNTIYF	TGTGCCAGCAGCTTAGAAGGGGCAGGTATTACCTCTGGAAACACCATATATTTT
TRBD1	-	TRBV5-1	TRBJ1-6	CASSLRTGDNSPLHF	TGCGCCAGCAGCCTAAGGACAGGAGATAATTCACCCCTCCACTTT